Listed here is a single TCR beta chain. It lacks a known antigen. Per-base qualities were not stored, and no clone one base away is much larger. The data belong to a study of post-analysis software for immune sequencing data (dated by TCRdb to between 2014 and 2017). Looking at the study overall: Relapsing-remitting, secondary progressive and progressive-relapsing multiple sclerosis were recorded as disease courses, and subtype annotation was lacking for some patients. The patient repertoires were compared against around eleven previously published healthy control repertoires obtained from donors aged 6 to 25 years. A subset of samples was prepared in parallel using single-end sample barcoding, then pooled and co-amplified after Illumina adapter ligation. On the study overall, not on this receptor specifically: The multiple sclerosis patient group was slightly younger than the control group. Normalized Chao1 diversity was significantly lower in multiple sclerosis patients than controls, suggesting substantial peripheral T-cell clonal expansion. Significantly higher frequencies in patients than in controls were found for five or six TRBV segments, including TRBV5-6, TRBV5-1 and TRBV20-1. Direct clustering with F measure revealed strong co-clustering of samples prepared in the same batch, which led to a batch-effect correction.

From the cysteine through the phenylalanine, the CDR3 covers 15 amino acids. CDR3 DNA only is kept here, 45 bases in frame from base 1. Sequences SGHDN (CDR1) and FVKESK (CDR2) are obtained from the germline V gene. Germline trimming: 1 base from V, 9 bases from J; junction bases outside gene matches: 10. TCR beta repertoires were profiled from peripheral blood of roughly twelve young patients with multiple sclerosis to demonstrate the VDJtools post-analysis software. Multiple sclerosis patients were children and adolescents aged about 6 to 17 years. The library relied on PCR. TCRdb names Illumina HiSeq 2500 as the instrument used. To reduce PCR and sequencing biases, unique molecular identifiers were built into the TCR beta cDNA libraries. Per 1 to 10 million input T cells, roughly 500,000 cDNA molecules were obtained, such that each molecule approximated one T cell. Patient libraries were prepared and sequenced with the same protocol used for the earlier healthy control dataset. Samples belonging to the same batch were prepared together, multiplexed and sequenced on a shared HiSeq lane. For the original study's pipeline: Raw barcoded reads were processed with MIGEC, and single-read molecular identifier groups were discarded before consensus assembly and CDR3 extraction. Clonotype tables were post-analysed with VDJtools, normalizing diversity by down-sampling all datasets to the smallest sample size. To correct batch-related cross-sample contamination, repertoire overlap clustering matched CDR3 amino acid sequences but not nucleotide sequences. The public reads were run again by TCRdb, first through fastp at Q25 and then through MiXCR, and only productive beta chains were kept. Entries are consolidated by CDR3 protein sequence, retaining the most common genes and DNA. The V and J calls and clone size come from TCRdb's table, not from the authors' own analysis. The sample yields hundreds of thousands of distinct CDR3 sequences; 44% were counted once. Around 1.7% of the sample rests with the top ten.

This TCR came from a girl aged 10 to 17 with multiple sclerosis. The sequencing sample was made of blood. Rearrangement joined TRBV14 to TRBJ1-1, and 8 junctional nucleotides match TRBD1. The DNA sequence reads TGTGCCAGCAGCCAAGGCCGGGACAGGAGGCCCAAAGCTTTCTTT. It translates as CASSQGRDRRPKAFF.